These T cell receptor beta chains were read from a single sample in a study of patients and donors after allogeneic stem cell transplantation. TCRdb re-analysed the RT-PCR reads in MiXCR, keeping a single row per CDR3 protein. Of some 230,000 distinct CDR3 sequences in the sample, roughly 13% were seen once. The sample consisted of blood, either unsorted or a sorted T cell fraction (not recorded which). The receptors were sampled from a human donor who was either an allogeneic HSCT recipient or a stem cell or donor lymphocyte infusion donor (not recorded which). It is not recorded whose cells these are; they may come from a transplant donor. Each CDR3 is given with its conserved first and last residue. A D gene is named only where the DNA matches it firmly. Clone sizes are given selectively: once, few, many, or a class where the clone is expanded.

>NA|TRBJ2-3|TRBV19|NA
TGTGCCAGTAGTATCGGGCAACTCGGCACAGATACGCAGTATTTT
CASSIGQLGTDTQYF
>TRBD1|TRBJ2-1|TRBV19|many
TGTGCCAGTAAGAGGACAGGGGGCAATGAGCAGTTCTTC
CASKRTGGNEQFF
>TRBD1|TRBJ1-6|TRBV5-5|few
TGTGCCAGCAACGGACAGGGGGCCGGGAGTTCACCCCTCCACTTT
CASNGQGAGSSPLHF
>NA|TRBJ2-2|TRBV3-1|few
TGTGCCAGCAGCCAAGGTATCAGGATCGGGGAGCTGTTTTTT
CASSQGIRIGELFF
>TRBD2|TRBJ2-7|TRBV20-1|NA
TGCAGTGCTAGATCTGGGACTAGCGGGACCTACGAGCAGTACTTC
CSARSGTSGTYEQYF
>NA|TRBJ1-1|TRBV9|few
TGTGCCAGCAGCGTAGGGCCGACGGGTATGAACACTGAAGCTTTCTTT
CASSVGPTGMNTEAFF
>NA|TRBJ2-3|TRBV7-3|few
TGTGCCAGCAGCTTAAGGGCGGACTCCACTGATACGCAGTATTTT
CASSLRADSTDTQYF
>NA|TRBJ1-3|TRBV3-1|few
TGTGCCAGCAGCCAAGGGTCAGGCGGAAACACCATATATTTT
CASSQGSGGNTIYF
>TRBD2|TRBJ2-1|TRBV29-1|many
TGCAGCGTTAAGACCGGGACTAGCAATGAGCAGTTCTTC
CSVKTGTSNEQFF
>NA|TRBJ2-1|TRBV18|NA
TGTGCCAGCTCACAGGTCAATGAGCAGTTCTTC
CASSQVNEQFF
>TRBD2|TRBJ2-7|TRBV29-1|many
TGCAGCGTTGAATGGCTAGCGGGAGTAGGCGAGCAGTACTTC
CSVEWLAGVGEQYF
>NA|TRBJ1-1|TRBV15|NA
TGTGCCACCAGCAGAGATATGAGGGAAGAAGCTTTCTTT
CATSRDMREEAFF
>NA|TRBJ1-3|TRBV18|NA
TGTGCCAGCTCAAAACAGGCTACTAGTGGAAACACCATATATTTT
CASSKQATSGNTIYF
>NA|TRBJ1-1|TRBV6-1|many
TGTGCCAGCAGTCCCCGGGGAGGGCTGAACACTGAAGCTTTCTTT
CASSPRGGLNTEAFF
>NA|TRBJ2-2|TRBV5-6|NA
TGTGCCAGCAGCTTCGTGTCTGGGTACACCGGGGAGCTGTTTTTT
CASSFVSGYTGELFF
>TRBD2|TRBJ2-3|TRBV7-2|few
TGTGCCAGCAGCTCCACGACTAGCGGGGGGGCCCCTACGCAGTATTTT
CASSSTTSGGAPTQYF
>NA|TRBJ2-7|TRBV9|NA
TGTGCCAGCAGCTCCATCAGGGGAGAGCAGTACTTC
CASSSIRGEQYF
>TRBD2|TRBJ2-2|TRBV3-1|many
TGTGCCAGCAGCCAAAGACTAGCGGGAATTAACACCGGGGAGCTGTTTTTT
CASSQRLAGINTGELFF
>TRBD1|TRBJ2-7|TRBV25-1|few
TGTGCCAGCAGTGCCCGCCCGGACAGGGCCGCCTACGAGCAGTACTTC
CASSARPDRAAYEQYF
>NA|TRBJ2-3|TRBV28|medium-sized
TGTGCCAGCAGTGAAAATCAGGGGGGAAAGGCGGATACGCAGTATTTT
CASSENQGGKADTQYF
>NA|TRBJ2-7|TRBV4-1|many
TGCGCCAGCAGCTCTTCTTGGGACTTCTCCTACGAGCAGTACTTC
CASSSSWDFSYEQYF
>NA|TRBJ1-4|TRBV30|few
TGTGCCTGGACCCCCCCGGGAGGGTTGGGAGAAAAACTGTTTTTT
CAWTPPGGLGEKLFF
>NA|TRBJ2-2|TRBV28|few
TGTGCCAGCAGCCCCGGGGGATCTGGCACCGGGGAGCTGTTTTTT
CASSPGGSGTGELFF
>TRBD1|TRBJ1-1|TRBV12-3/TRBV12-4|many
TGTGCCAGCAGTGAAACCGGGACAGGCCAAATGAACACTGAAGCTTTCTTT
CASSETGTGQMNTEAFF
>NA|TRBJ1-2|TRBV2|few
TGTGCCAGCAGGGGGCCGCCCCCCTATGGCTACACCTTC
CASRGPPPYGYTF
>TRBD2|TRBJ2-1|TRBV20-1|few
TGCAGTGCTAGAGGGTTAGCGGGAGCCTACAATGAGCAGTTCTTC
CSARGLAGAYNEQFF
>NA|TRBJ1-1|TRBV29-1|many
TGCAGCGTTGGGGCCACTGAAGCTTTCTTT
CSVGATEAFF
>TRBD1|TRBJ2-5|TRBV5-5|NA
TGTGCCAGCAGCTTGGGGGACAGGATCCAAGAGACCCAGTACTTC
CASSLGDRIQETQYF
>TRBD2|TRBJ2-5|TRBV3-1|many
TGTGCCAGCAGCCTCGGACTAGTAGGGGAGACCCAGTACTTC
CASSLGLVGETQYF